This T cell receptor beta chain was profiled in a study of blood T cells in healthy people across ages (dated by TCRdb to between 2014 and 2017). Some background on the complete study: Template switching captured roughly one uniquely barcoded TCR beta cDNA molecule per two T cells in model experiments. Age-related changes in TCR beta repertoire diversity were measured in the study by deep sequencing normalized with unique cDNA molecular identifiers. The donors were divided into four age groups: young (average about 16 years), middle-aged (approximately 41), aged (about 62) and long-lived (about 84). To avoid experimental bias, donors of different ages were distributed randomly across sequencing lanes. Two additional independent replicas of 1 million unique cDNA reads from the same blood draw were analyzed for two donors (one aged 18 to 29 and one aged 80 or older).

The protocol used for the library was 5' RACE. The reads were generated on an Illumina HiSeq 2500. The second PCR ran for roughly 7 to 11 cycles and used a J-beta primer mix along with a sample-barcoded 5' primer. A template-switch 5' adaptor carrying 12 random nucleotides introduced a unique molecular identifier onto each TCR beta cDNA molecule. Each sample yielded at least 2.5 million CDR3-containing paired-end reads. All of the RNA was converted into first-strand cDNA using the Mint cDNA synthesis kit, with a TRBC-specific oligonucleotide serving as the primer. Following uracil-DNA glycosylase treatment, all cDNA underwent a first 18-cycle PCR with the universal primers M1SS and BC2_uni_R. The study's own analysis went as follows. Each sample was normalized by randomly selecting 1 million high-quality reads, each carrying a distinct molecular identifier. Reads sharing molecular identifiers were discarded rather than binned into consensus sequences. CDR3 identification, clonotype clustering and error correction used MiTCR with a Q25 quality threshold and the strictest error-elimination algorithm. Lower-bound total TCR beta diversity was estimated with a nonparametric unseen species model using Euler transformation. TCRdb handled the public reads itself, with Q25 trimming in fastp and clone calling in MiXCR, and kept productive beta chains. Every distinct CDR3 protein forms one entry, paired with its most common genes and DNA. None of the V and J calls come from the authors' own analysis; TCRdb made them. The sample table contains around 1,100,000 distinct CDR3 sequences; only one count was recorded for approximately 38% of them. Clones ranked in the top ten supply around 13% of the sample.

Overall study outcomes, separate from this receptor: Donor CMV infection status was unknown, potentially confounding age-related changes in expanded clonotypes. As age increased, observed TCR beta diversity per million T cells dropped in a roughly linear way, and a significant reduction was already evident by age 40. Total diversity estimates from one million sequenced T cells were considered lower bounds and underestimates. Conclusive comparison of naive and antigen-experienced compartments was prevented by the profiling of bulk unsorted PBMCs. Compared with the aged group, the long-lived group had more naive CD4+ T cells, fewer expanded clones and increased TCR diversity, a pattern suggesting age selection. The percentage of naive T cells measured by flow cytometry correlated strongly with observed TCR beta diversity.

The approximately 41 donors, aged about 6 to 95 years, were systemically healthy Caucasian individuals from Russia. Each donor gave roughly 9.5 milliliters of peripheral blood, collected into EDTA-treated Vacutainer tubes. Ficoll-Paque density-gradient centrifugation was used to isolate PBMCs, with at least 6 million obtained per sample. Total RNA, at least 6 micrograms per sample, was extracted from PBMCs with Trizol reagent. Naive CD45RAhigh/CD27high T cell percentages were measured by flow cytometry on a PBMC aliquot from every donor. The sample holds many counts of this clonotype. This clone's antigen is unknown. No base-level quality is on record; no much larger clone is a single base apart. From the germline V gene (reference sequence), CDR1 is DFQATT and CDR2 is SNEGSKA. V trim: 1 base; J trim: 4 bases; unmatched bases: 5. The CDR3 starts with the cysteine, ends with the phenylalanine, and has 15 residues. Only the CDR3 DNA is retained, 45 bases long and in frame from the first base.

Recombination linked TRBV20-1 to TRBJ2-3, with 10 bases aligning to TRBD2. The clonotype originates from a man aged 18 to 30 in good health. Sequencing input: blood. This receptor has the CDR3 CSARATSGAADTQYF. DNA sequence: TGCAGTGCTAGAGCAACTAGCGGGGCGGCAGATACGCAGTATTTT.